This T cell receptor (beta chain) originates from a study of technical replicates of blood from four donors. CDR1 PRHDT and CDR2 FYEKMQ come from the germline V gene (reference sequence). The V end was cut by 0 bases, the J end by 1 base, with 4 bases between. The CDR3 sequence is 13 residues long. Assay used: immunoSEQ multiplex PCR; TCRdb lists only in-frame clones, some missing. The table includes under 70,000 clones, about 91% detected once. The receptor comes from a human donor in good health. The specimen was T cells isolated from PBMCs. The V and J genes are TRBV13 and TRBJ2-7; no clear D gene. The CDR3 here is CASSLGQSYEQYF. The CDR3, as DNA: TGTGCCAGCAGCTTAGGCCAATCCTACGAGCAGTACTTC.